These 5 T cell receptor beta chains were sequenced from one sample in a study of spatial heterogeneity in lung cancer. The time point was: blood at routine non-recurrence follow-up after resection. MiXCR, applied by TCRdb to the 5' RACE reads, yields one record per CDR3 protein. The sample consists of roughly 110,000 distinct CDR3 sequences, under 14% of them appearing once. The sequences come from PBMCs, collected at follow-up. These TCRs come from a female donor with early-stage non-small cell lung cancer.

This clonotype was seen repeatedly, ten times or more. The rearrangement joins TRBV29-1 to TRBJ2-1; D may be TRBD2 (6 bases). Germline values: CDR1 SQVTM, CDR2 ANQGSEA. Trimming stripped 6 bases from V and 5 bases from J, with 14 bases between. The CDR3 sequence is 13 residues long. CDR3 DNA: TGCAGCGTCGAACTAGCAGAGCACAATGAGCAGTTCTTC. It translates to CSVELAEHNEQFF.

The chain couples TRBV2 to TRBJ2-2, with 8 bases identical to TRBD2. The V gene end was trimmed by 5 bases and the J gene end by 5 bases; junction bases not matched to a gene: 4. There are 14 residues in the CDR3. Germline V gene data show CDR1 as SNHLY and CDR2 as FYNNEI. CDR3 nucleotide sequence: TGTGCCAGCAGTAGGAGCGGGGGTACCGGGGAGCTGTTTTTT. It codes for CASSRSGGTGELFF.

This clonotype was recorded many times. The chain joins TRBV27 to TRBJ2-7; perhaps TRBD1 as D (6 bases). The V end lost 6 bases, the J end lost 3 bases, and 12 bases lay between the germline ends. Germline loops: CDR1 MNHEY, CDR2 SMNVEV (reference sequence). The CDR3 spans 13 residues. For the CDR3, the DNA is TGTGCCAGCAGAAGCGACAGGATCTACGAGCAGTACTTC. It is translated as CASRSDRIYEQYF.

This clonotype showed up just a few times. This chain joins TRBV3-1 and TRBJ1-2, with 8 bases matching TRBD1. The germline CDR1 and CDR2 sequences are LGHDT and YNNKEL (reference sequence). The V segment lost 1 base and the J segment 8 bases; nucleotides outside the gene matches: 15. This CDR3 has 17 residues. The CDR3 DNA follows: TGTGCCAGCAGCCAAGCCATGGGGACAGGAGCCGTTAACGGCTACACCTTC. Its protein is CASSQAMGTGAVNGYTF.

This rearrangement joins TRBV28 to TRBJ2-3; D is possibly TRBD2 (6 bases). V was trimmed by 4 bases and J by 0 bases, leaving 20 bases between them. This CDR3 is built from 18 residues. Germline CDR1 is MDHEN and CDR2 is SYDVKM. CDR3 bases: TGTGCCAGCAGTTCTGCCTCGTGGGAGCGGGCCAGCACAGATACGCAGTATTTT. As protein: CASSSASWERASTDTQYF.